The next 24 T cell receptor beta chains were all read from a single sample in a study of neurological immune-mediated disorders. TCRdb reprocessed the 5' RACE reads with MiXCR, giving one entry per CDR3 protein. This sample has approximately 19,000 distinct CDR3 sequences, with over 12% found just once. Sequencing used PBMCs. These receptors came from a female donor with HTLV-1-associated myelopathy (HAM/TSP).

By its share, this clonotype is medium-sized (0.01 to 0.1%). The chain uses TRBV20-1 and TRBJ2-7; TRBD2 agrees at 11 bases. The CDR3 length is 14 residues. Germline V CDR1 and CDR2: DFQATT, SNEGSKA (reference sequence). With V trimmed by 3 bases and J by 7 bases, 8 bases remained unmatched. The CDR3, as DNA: TGCAGTGCTAGTGGACTAGCGGGCAGTCTTGAGCAGTACTTC. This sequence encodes CSASGLAGSLEQYF.

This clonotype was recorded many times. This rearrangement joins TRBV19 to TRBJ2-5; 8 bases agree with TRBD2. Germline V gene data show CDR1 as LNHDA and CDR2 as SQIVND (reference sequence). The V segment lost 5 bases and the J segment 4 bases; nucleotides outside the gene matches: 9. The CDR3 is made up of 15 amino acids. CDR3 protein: CASSRSGGAGETQYF. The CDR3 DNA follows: TGTGCCAGTAGTCGGAGCGGGGGCGCAGGAGAGACCCAGTACTTC.

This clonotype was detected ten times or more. The CDR3 region is CASRAGTSDYNEQFF. CDR3 nucleotides: TGTGCCAGCAGAGCCGGGACTAGCGACTACAATGAGCAGTTCTTC. The V and J genes are TRBV7-6 and TRBJ2-1; 10 bases fit TRBD2. Per the germline V gene, CDR1 is SGHVS and CDR2 is FNYEAQ. The CDR3 loop spans 15 amino acids. The trim removed 6 bases at V and 3 bases at J, leaving 5 bases unmatched.

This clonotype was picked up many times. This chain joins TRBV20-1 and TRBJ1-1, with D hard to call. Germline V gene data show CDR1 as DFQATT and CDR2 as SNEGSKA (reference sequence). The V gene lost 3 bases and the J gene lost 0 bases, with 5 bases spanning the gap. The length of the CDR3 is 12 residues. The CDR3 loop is CSAREVNTEAFF. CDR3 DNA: TGCAGTGCTAGGGAAGTGAACACTGAAGCTTTCTTT.

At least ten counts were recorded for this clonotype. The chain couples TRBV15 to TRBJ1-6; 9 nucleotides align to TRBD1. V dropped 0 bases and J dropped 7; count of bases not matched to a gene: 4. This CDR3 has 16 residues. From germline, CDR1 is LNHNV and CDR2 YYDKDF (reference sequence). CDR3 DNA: TGTGCCACCAGCAGAGACTACGGGACAGGGAATTCACCCCTCCACTTT. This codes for CATSRDYGTGNSPLHF.

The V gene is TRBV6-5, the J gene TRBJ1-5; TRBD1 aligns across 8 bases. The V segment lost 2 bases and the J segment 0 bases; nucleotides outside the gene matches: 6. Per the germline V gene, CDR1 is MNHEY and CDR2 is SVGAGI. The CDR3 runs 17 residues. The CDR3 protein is CASSYPLGQGSNQPQHF. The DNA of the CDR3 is TGTGCCAGCAGTTACCCCCTCGGACAGGGTAGCAATCAGCCCCAGCATTTT.

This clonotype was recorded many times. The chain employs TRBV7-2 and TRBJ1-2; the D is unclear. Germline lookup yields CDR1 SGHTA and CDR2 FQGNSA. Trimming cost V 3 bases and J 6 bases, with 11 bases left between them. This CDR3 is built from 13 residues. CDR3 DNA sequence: TGTGCCAGCAGCTTTCAGCCCCTAAATGGCTACACCTTC. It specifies CASSFQPLNGYTF.

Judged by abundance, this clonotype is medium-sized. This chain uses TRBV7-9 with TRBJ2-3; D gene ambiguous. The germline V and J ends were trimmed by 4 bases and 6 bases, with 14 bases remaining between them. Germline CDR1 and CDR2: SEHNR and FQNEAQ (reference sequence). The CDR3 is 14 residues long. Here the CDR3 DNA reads TGTGCCAGCAGCTCCTCTAGTACGACGGATACGCAGTATTTT. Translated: CASSSSSTTDTQYF.

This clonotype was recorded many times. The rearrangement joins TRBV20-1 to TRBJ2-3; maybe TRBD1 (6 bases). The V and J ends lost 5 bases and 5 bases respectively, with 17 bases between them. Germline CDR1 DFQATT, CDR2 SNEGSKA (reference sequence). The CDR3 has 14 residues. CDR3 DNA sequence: TGCAGTGCTCCCCGACCAGGGGCCCTAGATACGCAGTATTTT. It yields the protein CSAPRPGALDTQYF.

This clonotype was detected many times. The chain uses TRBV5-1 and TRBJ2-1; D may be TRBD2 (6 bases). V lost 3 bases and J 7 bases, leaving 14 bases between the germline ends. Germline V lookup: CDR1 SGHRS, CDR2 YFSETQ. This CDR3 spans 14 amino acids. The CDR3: CASSSPGRMNEQFF. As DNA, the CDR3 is TGCGCCAGCAGCTCGCCAGGGAGGATGAATGAGCAGTTCTTC.

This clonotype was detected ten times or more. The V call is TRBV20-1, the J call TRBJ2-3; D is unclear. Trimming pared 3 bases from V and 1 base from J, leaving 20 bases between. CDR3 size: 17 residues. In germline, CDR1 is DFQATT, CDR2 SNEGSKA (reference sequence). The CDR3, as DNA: TGCAGTGCTAGTCCCCCTTCCCCCCTAACCCGCACAGATACGCAGTATTTT. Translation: CSASPPSPLTRTDTQYF.

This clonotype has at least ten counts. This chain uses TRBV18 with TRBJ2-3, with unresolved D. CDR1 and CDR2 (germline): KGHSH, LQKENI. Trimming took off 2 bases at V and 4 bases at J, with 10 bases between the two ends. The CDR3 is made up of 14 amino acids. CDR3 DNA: TGTGCCAGCTCACCAGGAAGGGCTCCAGATACGCAGTATTTT. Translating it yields CASSPGRAPDTQYF.

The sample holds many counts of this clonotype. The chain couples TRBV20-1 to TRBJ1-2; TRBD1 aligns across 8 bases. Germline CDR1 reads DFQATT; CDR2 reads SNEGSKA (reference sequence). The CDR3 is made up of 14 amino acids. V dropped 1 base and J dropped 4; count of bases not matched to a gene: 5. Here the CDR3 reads CSARVDRVGYGYTF. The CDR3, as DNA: TGCAGTGCTAGAGTGGACAGGGTTGGCTATGGCTACACCTTC.

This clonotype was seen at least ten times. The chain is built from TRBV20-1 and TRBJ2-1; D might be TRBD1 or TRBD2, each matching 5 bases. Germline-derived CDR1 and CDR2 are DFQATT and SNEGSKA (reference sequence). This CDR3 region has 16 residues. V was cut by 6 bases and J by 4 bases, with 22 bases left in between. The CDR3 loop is CSAIEGRGVGYNEQFF. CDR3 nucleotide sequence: TGCAGTGCGATAGAGGGGCGAGGGGTTGGGTACAATGAGCAGTTCTTC.

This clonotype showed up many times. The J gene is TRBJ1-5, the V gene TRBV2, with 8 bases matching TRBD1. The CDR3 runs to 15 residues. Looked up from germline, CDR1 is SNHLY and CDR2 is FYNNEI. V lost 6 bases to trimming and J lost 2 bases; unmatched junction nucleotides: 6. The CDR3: CASRDRAGGNQPQHF. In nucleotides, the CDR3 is TGTGCCAGCAGGGACAGGGCAGGAGGCAATCAGCCCCAGCATTTT.

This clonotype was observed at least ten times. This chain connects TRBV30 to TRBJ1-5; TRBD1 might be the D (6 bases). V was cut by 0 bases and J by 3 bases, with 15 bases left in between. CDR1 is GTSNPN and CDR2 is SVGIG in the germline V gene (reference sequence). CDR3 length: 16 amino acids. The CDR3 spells CAWSVFGRGYNQPQHF. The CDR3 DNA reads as TGTGCCTGGAGTGTTTTTGGCAGGGGTTACAATCAGCCCCAGCATTTT.

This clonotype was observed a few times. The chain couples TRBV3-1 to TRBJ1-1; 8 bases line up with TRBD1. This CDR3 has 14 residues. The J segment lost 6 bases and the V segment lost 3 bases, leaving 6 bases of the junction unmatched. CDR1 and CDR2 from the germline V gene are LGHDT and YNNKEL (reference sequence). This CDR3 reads CASSHDRGVAEAFF. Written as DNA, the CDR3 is TGTGCCAGCAGCCATGACAGGGGAGTCGCTGAAGCTTTCTTT.

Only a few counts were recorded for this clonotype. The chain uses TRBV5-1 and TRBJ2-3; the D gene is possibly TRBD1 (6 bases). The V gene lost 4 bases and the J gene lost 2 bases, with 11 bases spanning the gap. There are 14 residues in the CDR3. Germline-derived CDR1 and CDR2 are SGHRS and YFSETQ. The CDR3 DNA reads TGCGCCAGCAGCGGAACAGGGTTCACAGATACGCAGTATTTT. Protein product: CASSGTGFTDTQYF.

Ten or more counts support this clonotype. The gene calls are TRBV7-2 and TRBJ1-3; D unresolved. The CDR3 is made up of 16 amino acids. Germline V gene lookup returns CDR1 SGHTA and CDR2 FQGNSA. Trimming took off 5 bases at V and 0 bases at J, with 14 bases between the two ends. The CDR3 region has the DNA TGTGCCAGCAGCGGCATGGCAGTTCCCTCTGGAAACACCATATATTTT. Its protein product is CASSGMAVPSGNTIYF.

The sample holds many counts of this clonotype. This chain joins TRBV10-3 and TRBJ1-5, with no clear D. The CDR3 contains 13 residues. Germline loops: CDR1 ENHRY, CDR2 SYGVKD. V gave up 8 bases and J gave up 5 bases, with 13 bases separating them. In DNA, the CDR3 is TGTGCCATCGGCGGGTCTGATTATCAGCCCCAGCATTTT. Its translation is CAIGGSDYQPQHF.

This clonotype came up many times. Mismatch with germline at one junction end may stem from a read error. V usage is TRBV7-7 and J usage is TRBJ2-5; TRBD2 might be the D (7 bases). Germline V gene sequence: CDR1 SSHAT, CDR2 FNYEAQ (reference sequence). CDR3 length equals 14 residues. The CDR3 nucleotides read TGTGCTAGCAGCTTAGGGGGGGCAGGAGAGACCCAGTACTTC. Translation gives CASSLGGAGETQYF.

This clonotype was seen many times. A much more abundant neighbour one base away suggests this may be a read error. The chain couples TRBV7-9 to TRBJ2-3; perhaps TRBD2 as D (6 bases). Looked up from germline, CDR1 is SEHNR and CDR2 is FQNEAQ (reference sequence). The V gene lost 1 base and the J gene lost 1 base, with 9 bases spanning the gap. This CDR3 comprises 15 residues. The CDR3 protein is CASSLVSGGTDTQYF. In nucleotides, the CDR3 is TGTGCCAGCAGCTTAGTCTCGGGGGGCACAGATACGCAGTATTTT.

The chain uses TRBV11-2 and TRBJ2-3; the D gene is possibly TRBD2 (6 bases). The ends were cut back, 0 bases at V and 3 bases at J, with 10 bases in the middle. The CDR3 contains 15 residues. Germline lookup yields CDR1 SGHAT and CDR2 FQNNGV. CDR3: CASSLDGRLTDTQYF. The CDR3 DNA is TGTGCCAGCAGCTTAGATGGGAGGCTTACAGATACGCAGTATTTT.

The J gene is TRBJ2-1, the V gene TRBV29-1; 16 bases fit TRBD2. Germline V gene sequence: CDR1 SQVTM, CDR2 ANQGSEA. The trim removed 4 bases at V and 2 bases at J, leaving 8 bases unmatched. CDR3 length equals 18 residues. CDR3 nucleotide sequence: TGCAGCGTTGGCGGGGGACTAGCGGGGGGGCGCCCCTACAATGAGCAGTTCTTC. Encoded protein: CSVGGGLAGGRPYNEQFF.